The rows below give T cell receptor beta chains drawn from one sample of a study of human T cells and chemical hapten exposure. TCRdb recomputed calls from the RACE reads with MiXCR, one row per CDR3 protein. This sample has approximately 84,000 distinct CDR3 sequences, with more than 8.5% found just once. This specimen consisted of whole blood, obtained in connection with sensitization to the hapten diphenylcyclopropenone (DPC). The receptors originated from a woman aged 25 to 45 with alopecia areata. Some clones in this sample may be carry-over from other donors' samples. The conserved cysteine and the conserved F or W are not part of the CDR3 here.

>TRBJ1-5|TRBV28|12
ASSKGGGNQPQH
>TRBJ1-4|TRBV28|13
ASSFGGAPDEKLF
>TRBJ2-3|TRBV5-1|11
ASSFAGPDTQY
>TRBJ1-2|TRBV6-2/TRBV6-3|12
ASSHAQGSYGYT
>TRBJ1-5|TRBV2|15
ASSEARRLRGNQPQH
>TRBJ1-1|TRBV11-2|15
ASSPAGVGLPNTEAF
>TRBJ1-3|TRBV21-1|16
ASSLRTTGKFSGNTIY
>TRBJ1-2|TRBV30|10
AWSRSGGGYT
>TRBJ2-1|TRBV7-2|11
ASTRGYGDEQF
>TRBJ2-1|TRBV6-5|12
ASSLSRGRNEQF
>TRBJ2-2|TRBV7-8|13
ASSLRPRIAGELF
>TRBJ2-1|TRBV7-2|9
ASSSFNEQF
>TRBJ1-2|TRBV10-2|11
ASSERDNYGYT
>TRBJ1-5|TRBV12-3/TRBV12-4|14
ASSFVLGSRDQPQH
>TRBJ2-7|TRBV18|13
ASSRNLAGNDEQY
>TRBJ2-5|TRBV18|12
ASSPPGVQETQY
>TRBJ2-3|TRBV7-9|13
ASTADRGVTDTQY
>TRBJ2-1|TRBV6-2/TRBV6-3|15
ASSYNLREGFYNEQF
>TRBJ2-7|TRBV27|12
ASSHRGWGYEQY
>TRBJ2-1|TRBV29-1|9
SVATGFEQF
>TRBJ2-2|TRBV20-1|12
SAPTGSNTGELF
>TRBJ1-3|TRBV10-3|10
AISDKRNTIY
>TRBJ2-7|TRBV29-1|9
SGKQGNEQY
>TRBJ2-3|TRBV7-9|14
ASSLAAGVRADTQY
>TRBJ2-1|TRBV29-1|12
SVRIRAGGNEQF
>TRBJ1-1|TRBV20-1|11
SARQGLNTEAF
>TRBJ2-2|TRBV7-2|12
ASARAQNTGELF
>TRBJ1-1|TRBV12-3/TRBV12-4|13
ASRLRQGTNTEAF
>TRBJ1-1|TRBV18|11
ASSPGQNTEAF
>TRBJ2-7|TRBV12-5|14
ASGSGEPVPSHEQY
>TRBJ2-2|TRBV6-5|9
ASSLDGELF
>TRBJ1-6|TRBV28|11
ASSRGAKSPLH
>TRBJ1-1|TRBV7-2|14
ASSLKRQPMNTEAF
>TRBJ2-5|TRBV11-2|14
ASSLVYGGAAETQY
>TRBJ2-7|TRBV7-2|14
ASSLAASSRSYEQY
>TRBJ2-3|TRBV3-1|13
ASSIAGASTDTQY
>TRBJ2-1|TRBV6-6|13
ASSGTSPRYNEQF
>TRBJ1-1|TRBV12-3/TRBV12-4|12
ASSFRTGTTEAF
>TRBJ2-3|TRBV7-2|11
ASRLKGGDTQY
>TRBJ2-7|TRBV7-8|15
ASSLVPRTTLSYEQY
>TRBJ2-7|TRBV29-1|11
SVEGQGTREQY
>TRBJ2-5|TRBV7-7|12
ASSTHVRAETQY
>TRBJ2-7|TRBV6-2/TRBV6-3|13
ASSSGTSGAYEQY
>TRBJ2-7|TRBV14|15
ASSQSTGGVLAYEQY
>TRBJ2-7|TRBV27|11
ASSFRDSYEQY
>TRBJ2-2|TRBV20-1|15
SASPLQTGGHTGELF
>TRBJ1-5|TRBV4-3|11
ASSPEGNQPQH
>TRBJ1-6|TRBV28|13
ASMFNPPRGSPLH
>TRBJ2-2|TRBV6-1|12
ASMLVRDTGELF
>TRBJ2-1|TRBV6-2/TRBV6-3|14
ASSRLAAGSYNEQF
>TRBJ2-1|TRBV5-5|13
ASREGRGLSNEQF
>TRBJ1-1|TRBV18|11
ASSPREGTEAF
>TRBJ1-1|TRBV20-1|15
SARVPNSVGGNTEAF